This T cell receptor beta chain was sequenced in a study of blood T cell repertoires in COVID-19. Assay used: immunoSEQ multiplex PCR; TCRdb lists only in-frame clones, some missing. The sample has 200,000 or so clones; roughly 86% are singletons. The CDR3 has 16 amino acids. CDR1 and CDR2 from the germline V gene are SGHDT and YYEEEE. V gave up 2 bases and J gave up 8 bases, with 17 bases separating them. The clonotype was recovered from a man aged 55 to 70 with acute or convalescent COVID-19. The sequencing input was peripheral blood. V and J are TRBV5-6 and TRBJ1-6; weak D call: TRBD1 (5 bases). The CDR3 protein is CASSFWVGGGYSPLHF. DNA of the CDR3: TGTGCCAGCAGCTTCTGGGTGGGGGGTGGTTATTCACCCCTCCACTTT.